This T cell receptor beta chain originates from a study of blood T cell repertoires in COVID-19. At the level of the study: The United States, Italy and Spain were the sources of the acute and convalescent COVID-19 samples. The analysed material was cDNA or gDNA that came from T cells, B-cell-depleted T cells, or PBMCs.

V trimming: 2 bases; J trimming: 1 base; junction bases outside the gene matches: 10. Germline CDR1 and CDR2: SGHRS and YFSETQ. The CDR3 consists of 19 residues. Original methodology: Amplifying reference gene primers gave estimates of nucleated cell counts. Assay used: immunoSEQ multiplex PCR; TCRdb lists only in-frame clones, some missing. V, J and clone size are taken as reported in that table, and D and trimming were inferred from the DNA itself. The sample has 150,000 or so clones, around 85% seen once. V is TRBV5-1 and J is TRBJ2-6; 9 positions agree with TRBD1. The source material was peripheral blood. The receptor was derived from a human donor with acute or convalescent COVID-19. The donor label of this sample is uncertain. The CDR3 region has the DNA TGCGCCAGCAGCTTCGGGAGGACAGGGGTGTCTTCTGGGGCCAACGTCCTGACTTTC. This encodes CASSFGRTGVSSGANVLTF.